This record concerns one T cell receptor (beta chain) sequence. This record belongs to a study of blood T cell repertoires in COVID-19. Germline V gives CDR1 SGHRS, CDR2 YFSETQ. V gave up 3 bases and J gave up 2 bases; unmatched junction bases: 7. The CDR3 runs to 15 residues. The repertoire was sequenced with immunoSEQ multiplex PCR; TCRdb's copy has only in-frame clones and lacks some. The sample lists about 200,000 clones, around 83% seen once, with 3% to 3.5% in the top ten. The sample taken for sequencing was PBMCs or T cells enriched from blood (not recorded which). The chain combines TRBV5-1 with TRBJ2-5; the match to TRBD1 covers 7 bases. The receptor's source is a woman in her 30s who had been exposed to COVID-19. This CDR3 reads CASSSNLGQQETQYF. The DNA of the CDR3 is TGCGCCAGCAGCTCCAACTTGGGACAGCAAGAGACCCAGTACTTC.